This T cell receptor (beta chain) was identified during a study of cytotoxic CD8 clonotypes in ibrutinib-treated CLL. Study context: The authors obtained response samples at a median of around 11 months of treatment, range 6 to 36. Study results and limitations: Age-matched healthy donor levels were exceeded by baseline clonality, which tracked circulating CD8+ T-cell counts.

Worth noting for this clone: Its antigen is still unknown.

This CDR3 has 15 residues. CDR1 and CDR2 from the germline V gene are SQVTM and ANQGSEA. V gave up 2 bases and J gave up 7 bases; unmatched junction bases: 10. Sequencing was performed with immunoSEQ multiplex PCR; in TCRdb, only in-frame clones are kept and a portion is missing. The repertoire consists of roughly 130,000 clones, with about 91% occurring once and the leading ten covering under 14%. The genes are TRBV29-1 and TRBJ2-1, with 8 bases identical to TRBD2. The sample consisted of PBMCs, taken after 12 months of ibrutinib treatment. The source of this sequence is a human donor with chronic lymphocytic leukemia. The CDR3 spells CSVESPSGRANEQFF. In nucleotides, the CDR3 is TGCAGCGTTGAATCCCCCAGCGGGAGAGCTAATGAGCAGTTCTTC.